This TCR beta chain was recorded in a study of quantifying T cell responses using KT2 cells. As for the study in general: cDNA was made from DNase-treated RNA using alpha and beta constant primers. The T4 ligation step was estimated to exceed 9% efficiency under optimum conditions.

This clonotype appeared a few times. Its antigen is unidentified. The cDNA 3' end received a ligated oligonucleotide with a UMI. An equimolar mix of RC1.1 and RC1.2 primed the beta chain across TRBC1 and TRBC2. TCRdb re-analysed the UMI-ligation and nested PCR reads in MiXCR, keeping a single row per CDR3 protein. The sample holds roughly 50,000 distinct CDR3 sequences, approximately 13% seen once. The CDR3 runs 11 residues. The V end lost 7 bases, the J end lost 0 bases, and 4 bases lay between the germline ends. The germline V gene has CDR1 SEHNR and CDR2 FQNEAQ (reference sequence). The sample is PBMC spiked with counted cells of clone KT2. Different KT2-to-PBMC ratios were created with a constant PBMC count. Study-level findings and limits: Counts of KT2 alpha and beta sequences rose linearly with the number of KT2 cells added.

This clonotype originated in a human donor. J is TRBJ2-7 and V is TRBV7-9; D call uncertain. The specimen was PBMCs spiked with cells of the T cell clone KT2. CDR3 sequence: CASTSSYEQYF. The CDR3 DNA is TGTGCCAGCACCTCCTCCTACGAGCAGTACTTC.